The 10 T cell receptor beta chains below come from one sample, sequenced in a study of cytotoxic CD8 clonotypes in ibrutinib-treated CLL. This table comes from immunoSEQ multiplex PCR, and its TCRdb copy is limited to in-frame clones, with some not included. Among about 140,000 clones listed, about 91% were seen once. The source material was PBMCs, sampled after 12 months of ibrutinib treatment. These receptors all stem from a human donor with chronic lymphocytic leukemia.

CDR3: CASSLSGLEYGEQYF. In DNA, the CDR3 is TGTGCCAGCTCACTAAGTGGACTAGAATATGGCGAGCAGTACTTC. V gene TRBV18 combines with J gene TRBJ2-7; the match to TRBD2 covers 7 bases. CDR1 and CDR2 (germline): KGHSH, LQKENI. The trim removed 4 bases at V and 6 bases at J, leaving 12 bases unmatched. The CDR3 sequence is 15 residues long.

V and J are TRBV4-3 and TRBJ2-1, with a weak D call TRBD1 (5 bases). The CDR3 spans 15 residues. The V end was cut by 0 bases, the J end by 4 bases, with 10 bases between. Germline CDR1 is LGHNA and CDR2 is YSLEER. The CDR3 region is CASSQDRAGYNEQFF. The CDR3 coding sequence is TGCGCCAGCAGCCAAGATCGTGCAGGGTACAATGAGCAGTTCTTC.

In its sample, this clone was seen once. The chain couples TRBV27 to TRBJ2-7, with TRBD2 identical over 9 bases. V dropped 7 bases and J dropped 6; count of bases not matched to a gene: 10. Per germline, CDR1 MNHEY and CDR2 SMNVEV (reference sequence). This CDR3 comprises 14 residues. CDR3 DNA: TGTGCCAGCACCCCTAGCGGGGCCCGAGGCGAGCAGTACTTC. Its translation: CASTPSGARGEQYF.

The J gene is TRBJ2-2, the V gene TRBV5-4; 14 bases are a match to TRBD2. The germline V gene encodes CDR1 SGHNT and CDR2 YYREEE (reference sequence). The ends lost 2 bases at V and 3 bases at J; junction bases unmatched: 6. The CDR3 length is 18 residues. The CDR3 DNA sequence: TGTGCCAGCAGCTTAGGGACTAGCGGGAGAGTGTACACCGGGGAGCTGTTTTTT. It codes for CASSLGTSGRVYTGELFF.

This sequence joins TRBV2 and TRBJ2-2; weak D call: TRBD1 (5 bases). The CDR3 contains 14 residues. Between the trimmed V and J ends, which lost 5 bases and 6 bases, there was a span of 13 bases. Germline values: CDR1 SNHLY, CDR2 FYNNEI. The CDR3 region has the DNA TGTGCCAGCAGTTCGGACAACGATCCCGGGGAGCTGTTTTTT. As protein: CASSSDNDPGELFF. The variable domain in full, with the rest retrieved from reference TRBV2 and TRBJ2-2, is EPEVTQTPSHQVTQMGQEVILRCVPISNHLYFYWYRQILGQKVEFLVSFYNNEISEKSEIFDDQFSVERPDGSNFTLKIRSTKLEDSAMYFCASSSDNDPGELFFGEGSRLTVL.

This chain connects TRBV9 to TRBJ2-7, with 10 positions matching TRBD2. The germline CDR1 and CDR2 sequences are SGDLS and YYNGEE. The junction had 11 bases not matched to a gene; V was cut back by 0 bases and J by 5 bases. This CDR3 has 17 amino acids. Here the CDR3 DNA reads TGTGCCAGCAGCGTAGGAAGAGGACTAGCGGTATCAGACGAGCAGTACTTC. It codes for CASSVGRGLAVSDEQYF.

This chain uses TRBV7-2 with TRBJ2-7; perhaps TRBD2 as D (6 bases). CDR3 size: 14 residues. V lost 2 bases to trimming and J lost 1 base, with 9 bases between them. The V gene's germline CDR1 is SGHTA and CDR2 FQGNSA. As DNA, the CDR3 is TGTGCCAGCAGCTTAAGTCGGGAGTCCTACGAGCAGTACTTC. Protein sequence: CASSLSRESYEQYF.

This chain links TRBV27 with TRBJ2-5, with 9 bases aligning to TRBD2. The J call is in doubt because the DNA end fits TRBJ2-7 better. The CDR3 sequence is 13 residues long. Germline CDR1 is MNHEY and CDR2 is SMNVEV (reference sequence). The CDR3 spells CASSQLAGYEQYF. As DNA, the CDR3 is TGTGCCAGCAGTCAACTAGCGGGCTACGAGCAGTACTTC.

This clone was seen once. The chain combines TRBV7-3 with TRBJ2-5, with 9 bases matching TRBD2. Trimming removed 5 bases from V and 9 bases from J; junction bases left unmatched: 7. The CDR3 has 13 amino acids. Germline V gene lookup returns CDR1 SGHTA and CDR2 FQGTGA. The CDR3 here is CASSAIAGVPQYF. The CDR3 DNA sequence: TGTGCCAGCAGCGCGATAGCGGGAGTCCCCCAGTACTTC.

This chain connects TRBV4-3 to TRBJ2-1; 7 bases match TRBD2. After removal of 0 bases from V and 10 bases from J, the junction contained 12 bases not matched to a gene. Germline V gene data show CDR1 as LGHNA and CDR2 as YSLEER. CDR3 length: 16 amino acids. The CDR3 sequence: CASSQDRHLGRGEQFF. CDR3 DNA: TGCGCCAGCAGCCAAGATCGGCACCTTGGGCGGGGGGAGCAGTTCTTC.